Listed below are T cell receptor beta chains from one sample, sequenced in a study of breast tumors, draining lymph nodes, adjacent tissues. TCRdb reprocessed the multiplex PCR reads via MiXCR and lists one record per CDR3 protein. The sample carries about 110,000 distinct CDR3 sequences, about 31% recorded once. Sequencing used axillary lymph node tissue. Source of these receptors: a female donor with breast cancer. Some clones in this sample may be carry-over from other donors' samples. CDR3s leave out the opening cysteine and the closing phenylalanine or tryptophan. Fields, in order: V gene, CDR3 protein.

TRBV7-9 | ASSISRDGTYEQY
TRBV5-1 | ASSFSNRGRVGGYT
TRBV30 | AWMAPYATEAF
TRBV12-3/TRBV12-4 | ASSPILGNQPQH
TRBV5-1 | ASSLEDPGNTEAF
TRBV6-5 | ASSHSPGPFTYEQY
TRBV29-1 | SVEERGRSFANTGELF
TRBV3-1 | ASSQNYRGDTQY
TRBV7-8 | ASSLALGGGHNEKLF
TRBV12-5 | ASGGLAVLYNEQF
TRBV20-1 | SAPTRAVSSYEQY
TRBV5-1 | ASSAKQGATNEKLF
TRBV11-3 | ASSLGQGGGETQY
TRBV15 | ATSQGSGYGNQPQH
TRBV18 | ASSPPVGGTDTQY
TRBV30 | AWSVPSANLFYGYT
TRBV20-1 | SARPFLRGGNTIY
TRBV5-1 | ASSLTSGSVYEQF
TRBV5-1 | AGSFLRSQDTQY
TRBV5-5 | ASSLWGLDTEAF
TRBV2 | ASRQGNYGYT
TRBV3-1 | ASSQGRVNEKLF
TRBV14 | ASSHNLNRETQY
TRBV11-2 | ASSPRWGGTGELF
TRBV9 | ASSGGTSGDEQY
TRBV19 | ASTLFGQGPSRGNTIY
TRBV2 | ASSESKGTEQY
TRBV2 | ASRQGASPLH
TRBV4-3 | ASSQELPGGGSPLH
TRBV9 | ASSGQGGRKLF
TRBV27 | ASSLSWGYEQY
TRBV9 | ASSVDGRGGVTDTQY
TRBV5-1 | ASSLLASGRDTQY
TRBV7-2 | ASSFLSGASVVY
TRBV6-5 | ASSYSRGSYEQY
TRBV19 | ASSISLQETQY
TRBV7-3 | AGSLGGLTDTQY
TRBV9 | ASSVEDRGLSTDTQY
TRBV20-1 | SASGWGPNNEQF
TRBV6-1 | ASIWNHGGETQY
TRBV7-3 | ASSSTSGMVVDTQY
TRBV2 | ASRGQFGGYT
TRBV5-1 | ASSFSGESFGYT
TRBV28 | ASSRWGQTYEQY